The T cell receptor beta chain under discussion was sequenced for a study of blood T cell repertoires in COVID-19. Study in general: T cells, B-cell-depleted T cells, or PBMCs provided the cDNA or gDNA that served as material.

This CDR3 is 15 amino acids long. The germline CDR1 and CDR2 sequences are SGDLS and YYNGEE. The V end was cut by 0 bases, the J end by 0 bases, with 9 bases between. Under the authors' procedure: Estimation of nucleated cell counts relied on the amplification of reference gene primers. Sequencing used immunoSEQ multiplex PCR; TCRdb keeps in-frame clones, though not all of them. That table furnishes V, J and clone size, whereas the DNA furnished D and trimming. Found here are roughly 51,000 clones, just over 85% of them singletons; the top ten hold around 3%. The V and J genes are TRBV9 and TRBJ1-2, with D possibly matching TRBD1 (6 bases). Sequenced material: peripheral blood. The source of this sequence is a woman aged 80 or over with acute or convalescent COVID-19. Written as DNA, the CDR3 is TGTGCCAGCAGCGTAGGGACAGATACTAACTATGGCTACACCTTC. As protein: CASSVGTDTNYGYTF.